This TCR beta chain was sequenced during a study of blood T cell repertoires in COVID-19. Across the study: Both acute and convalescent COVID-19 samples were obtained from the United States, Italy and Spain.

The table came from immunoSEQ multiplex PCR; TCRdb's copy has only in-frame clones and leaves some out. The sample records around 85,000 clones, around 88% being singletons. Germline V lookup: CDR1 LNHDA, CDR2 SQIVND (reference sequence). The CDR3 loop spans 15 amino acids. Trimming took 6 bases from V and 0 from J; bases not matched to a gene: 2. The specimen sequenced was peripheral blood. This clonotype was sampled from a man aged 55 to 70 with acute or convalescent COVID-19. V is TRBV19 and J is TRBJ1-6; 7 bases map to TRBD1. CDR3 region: CASRDRSSYNSPLHF. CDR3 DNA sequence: TGTGCCAGTAGGGACAGGAGCTCCTATAATTCACCCCTCCACTTT.